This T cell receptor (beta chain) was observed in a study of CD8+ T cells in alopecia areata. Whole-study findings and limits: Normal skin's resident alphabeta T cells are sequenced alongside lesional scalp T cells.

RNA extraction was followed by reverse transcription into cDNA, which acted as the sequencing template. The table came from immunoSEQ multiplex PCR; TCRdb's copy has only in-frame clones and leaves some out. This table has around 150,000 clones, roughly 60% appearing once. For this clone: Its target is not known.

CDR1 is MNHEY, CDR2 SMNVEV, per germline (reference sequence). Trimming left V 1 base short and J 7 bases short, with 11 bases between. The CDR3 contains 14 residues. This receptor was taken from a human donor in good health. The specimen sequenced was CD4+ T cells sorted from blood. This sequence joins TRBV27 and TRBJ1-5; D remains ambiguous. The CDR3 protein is CASSLFEERQPQHF. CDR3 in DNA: TGTGCCAGCAGTTTATTCGAGGAAAGGCAGCCCCAGCATTTT.